This T cell receptor (beta chain) came from a study of shared clonotypes between healthy human individuals. Study-level results: Naive subsets generally exceeded memory subsets in estimated richness. Clonotypes not shared had lower generation probabilities than those common to all four donors.

V lost 3 bases and J lost 8; bases outside the gene matches: 5. The CDR3 has 14 amino acids. Germline assignment: CDR1 SGDLS and CDR2 YYNGEE. TCRdb's copy holds only in-frame clones and misses some; the assay was immunoSEQ multiplex PCR. The data show hundreds of thousands of clones, approximately 96% seen once. Concerning this clone itself: What it binds is not known.

CD8 cells classed as naive were CD45RO-negative and positively selected for CCR7, excluding terminally differentiated effector memory CD45RA+ cells. Caucasian adults residing in Nashville, Tennessee made up all the donors. The clonotype was recovered from a woman in her 30s in good health. V is TRBV9 and J is TRBJ2-2; the match to TRBD2 covers 9 bases. Input material: naive CD8+ T cells sorted from blood. CDR3 DNA sequence: TGTGCCAGCAGCGGAGTAGCGGGAGCGGGGGAGCTGTTTTTT. This sequence encodes CASSGVAGAGELFF.